This T cell receptor (beta chain) was identified in a study of cytomegalovirus exposure and HLA in healthy donors. Study-level results: Later work showed greater clonal expansion in HLA-associated TCR beta chains than in equally common others.

The CDR3 has 12 residues. Trimming took off 3 bases at V and 8 bases at J, with 13 bases between the two ends. The germline V gene encodes CDR1 GTSNPN and CDR2 SVGIG (reference sequence). A multiplex PCR was run with 60 Vbeta primers and 13 Jbeta primers. Here immunoSEQ multiplex PCR was the method, and the copy in TCRdb shows in-frame clones only, minus some. Of approximately 110,000 clones listed, over 65% are singletons. Note on this clone: Its specificity is unknown.

This TCR was sampled from a female donor in good health and CMV-seropositive. V is TRBV30 and J is TRBJ1-2; D unresolved. The sequencing input was PBMCs. The CDR3, as DNA: TGTGCCTGGAGCATGTCCTCCGGGGGCTACACCTTC. This gives the protein CAWSMSSGGYTF.